This is a list of T cell receptor beta chains from one sample in a study of blood T cells in healthy people across ages. TCRdb called the 5' RACE reads again in MiXCR, with one record for every CDR3 protein. Here the sample spans approximately 800,000 distinct CDR3 sequences, roughly 60% being singletons. The sample consisted of blood. The receptors shown here come from a man between 25 and 39 years old in good health. The CDR3 runs from the conserved cysteine through the conserved F or W.

V | CDR3
TRBV28 | CASSRTGYSYTF
TRBV20-1 | CSAQEGAGNSEQYF
TRBV5-1 | CASSLGLAGDTDTQYF
TRBV4-1 | CASSQGQTDGAPLHF
TRBV10-3 | CAISRGQGDVTDTQYF
TRBV12-3/TRBV12-4 | CASSNGLAGEQYF
TRBV21-1 | CASSKAGRTPYNSPLHF
TRBV4-3 | CASSQDPGTGGYEQYF
TRBV7-2 | CASHFGGELNTEAFF
TRBV28 | CASSLGDSFFYEQFF
TRBV7-2 | CASSPRTSGGPAWYF
TRBV6-5 | CASSYTLAGGSFSYNEQFF
TRBV20-1 | CSAPIAGNFYEQYF
TRBV9 | CASSVVAGGYTF
TRBV2 | CASRPGQGSGANVLTF
TRBV20-1 | CSARRGDYGYTF
TRBV7-9 | CASSFTTGSQETQYF
TRBV20-1 | CSHGSGFDNEQFF
TRBV7-3 | CASSLSEGALYEQFF
TRBV20-1 | CSAYAGTGTSTDTRYF
TRBV7-2 | CAHALQRNTEAFF
TRBV6-5 | CASSYPRDREINEQFF
TRBV12-3/TRBV12-4 | CASSPHGAEAKNIQYF
TRBV6-5 | CASSYRQGARETQYF
TRBV28 | CASSLLGSANTEAFF
TRBV12-3/TRBV12-4 | CASAVAGGENEQFF
TRBV4-3 | CASSQDRFRETQYF
TRBV6-5 | CASRQGRWTGYEQYF
TRBV5-1 | CASSLDRAAKGTDTQYF
TRBV4-3 | CASSQELRLVGGDEQYF
TRBV6-6 | CASRGDRVYGYTF
TRBV5-8 | CASSSASGSLLTNEKLFF
TRBV20-1 | CSAEDRNYEQYF
TRBV25-1 | CASSQGWEETQYF
TRBV2 | CASTNGNNPGDEQYF
TRBV6-1 | CASSEHGGTVYNEQFF
TRBV7-2 | CASSSETGTGRTQYF
TRBV20-1 | CSAESGDSTPTYEQYF
TRBV6-4 | CASSGEASGYNEQFF
TRBV3-1 | CASSDKRTGPEQYF
TRBV6-5 | CASSYSTGTGGYADTQYF
TRBV5-1 | CASSFGTGRDTEAFF
TRBV3-1 | CASSQGGGTNTDTQYF
TRBV7-8 | CASSLDLLRDRVYEQYF
TRBV2 | CASIPKRADTQYF
TRBV28 | CASNLQGTAYEQFF